This T cell receptor (beta chain) is drawn from a study of shared clonotypes between healthy human individuals. Broader study findings: Among donors, sharing of clonotypes was expected to be affected by sequencing depth. It was the few donors that limited the genetic and exposure-history diversity represented.

The CDR3 is made up of 16 amino acids. V was cut by 1 base and J by 1 base, with 15 bases left in between. Germline values: CDR1 SGHDT, CDR2 YYEEEE. Authors' data handling: Sequence data from immunoSEQ were junction-only and lacked quality scores; consequently, filtering differed. This table comes from immunoSEQ multiplex PCR, and its TCRdb copy is limited to in-frame clones, with some not included. The V and J calls and the clone size are those of that table, but D and trimming were determined from the DNA. This table has about 980,000 clones, about three quarters appearing once. This clone was detected many times. Its antigen is currently unknown.

Sequenced input: memory CD4+ T cells sorted from blood. As for subset: CD45RA-negative fraction. This chain links TRBV5-6 with TRBJ2-7; a possible D gene is TRBD2 (6 bases). This clonotype was sampled from a man between 18 and 35 years old in good health. CDR3 DNA sequence: TGTGCCAGCAGCTTGTTTTTGGGGACTCCTTCCTACGAGCAGTACTTC. Translated: CASSLFLGTPSYEQYF.